What follows are 8 T cell receptor beta chains derived from one specimen sequenced in a study of cytomegalovirus exposure and HLA in healthy donors. The PCR ran on 60 Vbeta and 13 Jbeta primers. Sequencing used immunoSEQ multiplex PCR; TCRdb keeps in-frame clones, though not all of them. The repertoire holds over 150,000 clones, with 68% as singletons. The sequencing input was PBMCs. These receptors originate from a woman between 40 and 50 years old in good health and CMV-seropositive.

The chain couples TRBV25-1 to TRBJ1-2, with D perhaps matching TRBD1 (5 bases). CDR1 MGHDK and CDR2 SYGVNS come from the germline V gene. Trimming removed 1 base from V and 5 bases from J, with 8 bases in between. The CDR3 has 13 residues. The CDR3 DNA follows: TGTGCCAGCAGTGAATCAGCAGGGTATGGCTACACCTTC. Translating it yields CASSESAGYGYTF.

This chain connects TRBV10-3 to TRBJ1-1, with D hard to call. The CDR3 contains 12 residues. The germline V gene encodes CDR1 ENHRY and CDR2 SYGVKD. The V gene lost 4 bases and the J gene lost 1 base, with 4 bases spanning the gap. In DNA form, the CDR3 reads TGTGCCATCAGTGCACAGAACACTGAAGCTTTCTTT. This codes for CAISAQNTEAFF.

This clone turned up a few times. The rearrangement joins TRBV7-2 to TRBJ1-5, with 7 bases identical to TRBD1. CDR1 and CDR2 from the germline V gene are SGHTA and FQGNSA. CDR3 length: 15 amino acids. V was pared by 1 base and J by 2 bases, with 2 bases of the junction left unmatched. This chain's CDR3 is CASSLDRGGNQPQHF. CDR3 in DNA: TGTGCCAGCAGCTTAGACAGGGGCGGCAATCAGCCCCAGCATTTT.

The J gene is TRBJ1-2, the V gene TRBV10-3; possible D gene TRBD1, 5 bases. CDR1 and CDR2 from the germline V gene are ENHRY and SYGVKD. V dropped 10 bases and J dropped 1 base, with 13 bases sitting between them. This CDR3 has 13 amino acids. CDR3 in amino acids: CATFIGGNYGYTF. In nucleotides, the CDR3 is TGTGCCACATTTATCGGGGGTAACTATGGCTACACCTTC.

V and J are TRBV5-6 and TRBJ2-6, with a weak D call TRBD2 (5 bases). Trimming took 5 bases from V and 4 from J, leaving 10 bases between them. Germline assignment: CDR1 SGHDT and CDR2 YYEEEE. The CDR3 loop spans 14 amino acids. CDR3 sequence (DNA): TGTGCCAGCAGGGGGAGATCAGGGGCCAACGTCCTGACTTTC. Translating gives CASRGRSGANVLTF.

The chain couples TRBV27 to TRBJ1-1; 8 positions match TRBD1. The CDR3 is 15 amino acids. Germline trimming cut 2 bases from V and 6 bases from J; bases unmatched to any gene: 8. Germline assignment: CDR1 MNHEY and CDR2 SMNVEV (reference sequence). In nucleotides, the CDR3 is TGTGCCAGCAGTTTAAGACAGGGGTTGATTGCTGAAGCTTTCTTT. Its translation is CASSLRQGLIAEAFF.

V usage is TRBV4-1 and J usage is TRBJ1-2; TRBD1 agrees at 9 bases. The V and J ends lost 4 bases and 4 bases, in that order; junction bases with no gene match: 1. The CDR3 consists of 13 residues. Germline CDR1 and CDR2: MGHRA and YSYEKL. This chain's CDR3 is CASSPTGGYGYTF. The CDR3 region has the DNA TGCGCCAGCAGCCCGACAGGGGGCTATGGCTACACCTTC.

Only a few counts were recorded for this clone. The chain uses TRBV7-9 and TRBJ1-6; D is perhaps TRBD1 (5 bases). Germline V gene sequence: CDR1 SEHNR, CDR2 FQNEAQ (reference sequence). Trimming cost V 5 bases and J 12 bases, with 20 bases left between them. There are 15 residues in the CDR3. CDR3 residues: CASSPATYAREPLHF. The CDR3 nucleotides are TGTGCCAGCAGCCCAGCAACATACGCCAGGGAACCCCTCCACTTT.